The 26 T cell receptor beta chains in this list originate from one sample, sequenced in a study of identical twins. TCRdb fed the 5' RACE reads into MiXCR, producing one record per CDR3 protein. The profile shows about 700,000 distinct CDR3 sequences, around 6.1% of them singletons. The specimen sequenced was naive T cells sorted from blood. These receptors all come from a young man in good health.

This clonotype came up a few times. The chain has TRBV4-3 and TRBJ2-5, with a tentative D call TRBD1 (6 bases). Trimming pared 4 bases from V and 2 bases from J, leaving 11 bases between. This CDR3 comprises 14 residues. The germline CDR1 and CDR2 sequences are LGHNA and YSLEER. The CDR3 region has the DNA TGCGCCAGCAGCCGTACAGGGTGGCAAGAGACCCAGTACTTC. As protein: CASSRTGWQETQYF.

This clonotype appeared many times. The chain is built from TRBV20-1 and TRBJ2-5; 10 nucleotides agree with TRBD2. Trimming removed 0 bases from V and 5 bases from J; junction bases left unmatched: 9. Germline V gene sequence: CDR1 DFQATT, CDR2 SNEGSKA (reference sequence). The CDR3 covers 16 residues. This chain's CDR3 is CSAREAGTSVGETQYF. As DNA, the CDR3 is TGCAGTGCTAGAGAGGCGGGGACTAGCGTTGGGGAGACCCAGTACTTC.

This clonotype was seen many times. This rearrangement joins TRBV5-1 to TRBJ1-1, with D hard to call. The V end lost 3 bases, the J end lost 5 bases, and 11 bases lay between the germline ends. Germline CDR1 reads SGHRS; CDR2 reads YFSETQ. This CDR3 spans 13 amino acids. For the CDR3, the DNA is TGCGCCAGCAGCTCCCAGAAAGGGACTGAAGCTTTCTTT. Translating gives CASSSQKGTEAFF. The variable domain in full, with the rest retrieved from reference TRBV5-1 and TRBJ1-1, is KAGVTQTPRYLIKTRGQQVTLSCSPISGHRSVSWYQQTPGQGLQFLFEYFSETQRNKGNFPGRFSGRQFSNSRSEMNVSTLELGDSALYLCASSSQKGTEAFFGQGTRLTVV.

This chain joins TRBV15 and TRBJ2-3; D is tentatively TRBD1 or TRBD2 (6 bases each). The germline CDR1 and CDR2 sequences are LNHNV and YYDKDF (reference sequence). The CDR3 consists of 14 residues. The V end lost 5 bases, the J end lost 5 bases, and 14 bases lay between the germline ends. The CDR3 DNA is TGTGCCACCAGCTTAGGGGGGCTGGGAGATACGCAGTATTTT. Encoded protein: CATSLGGLGDTQYF.

This clonotype was observed a few times. The chain carries TRBV7-9 and TRBJ1-1, with unresolved D. Deletions cut 4 bases from V and 1 base from J, with 13 bases between. The CDR3 runs to 15 residues. CDR1 is SEHNR and CDR2 is FQNEAQ in the germline V gene (reference sequence). CDR3 DNA sequence: TGTGCCAGCAGCTCCAGACGGACGGAGAACACTGAAGCTTTCTTT. Translation gives CASSSRRTENTEAFF. Full variable domain (remainder filled in from reference TRBV7-9 and TRBJ1-1): DTGVSQNPRHKITKRGQNVTFRCDPISEHNRLYWYRQTLGQGPEFLTYFQNEAQLEKSRLLSDRFSAERPKGSFSTLEIQRTEQGDSAMYLCASSSRRTENTEAFFGQGTRLTVV.

The rearrangement joins TRBV7-2 to TRBJ1-4; D call uncertain. V lost 5 bases to trimming and J lost 4 bases, with 14 bases between them. The CDR3 covers 15 residues. The germline V gene encodes CDR1 SGHTA and CDR2 FQGNSA. The chain's CDR3 is CASSIRGRFNEKLFF. The CDR3 region has the DNA TGTGCCAGCAGCATACGCGGGAGGTTTAATGAAAAACTGTTTTTT.

This clonotype was detected a few times. This chain uses TRBV2 with TRBJ2-7; no reliable D call. The germline V gene encodes CDR1 SNHLY and CDR2 FYNNEI. The CDR3 sequence is 12 residues long. The V end was cut by 6 bases, the J end by 10 bases, with 16 bases between. The CDR3 sequence: CASRARKLVQYF. The CDR3 bases are TGTGCCAGCAGGGCGCGGAAGCTCGTACAGTACTTC.

This clonotype was seen at least ten times. The V call is TRBV12-3 or TRBV12-4, the J call TRBJ2-1; 11 nucleotides line up with TRBD2. V lost 3 bases and J lost 6; bases outside the gene matches: 1. The CDR3 is made up of 14 amino acids. In DNA, the CDR3 is TGTGCCAGCAGTTTCCTAGCGGGGGGCAATGAGCAGTTCTTC. It is translated as CASSFLAGGNEQFF.

Ten or more counts support this clonotype. The chain combines TRBV5-1 with TRBJ1-6, with D possibly matching TRBD1 (6 bases). V was shortened by 4 bases and J by 5 bases, with 13 bases between the two germline ends. The CDR3 covers 15 residues. The germline gives CDR1 SGHRS, CDR2 YFSETQ. The chain's CDR3 is CASSHGTLDNSPLHF. CDR3 in DNA: TGCGCCAGCAGCCACGGGACACTTGATAATTCACCCCTCCACTTT.

For this clonotype: One end of the junction fails to match germline, which may point to a read error. The chain links TRBV14 to TRBJ2-1, with D hard to call. The germline V gene encodes CDR1 SGHDN and CDR2 FVKESK. The CDR3 length is 13 residues. This CDR3 reads CASSPFRDNEQFF. The CDR3 nucleotides read TGTGCAAGCAGCCCCTTCCGAGACAATGAGCAGTTCTTC.

Comment on this clonotype: Being one base from a much bigger clone, this may be a read error. This rearrangement joins TRBV24-1 to TRBJ2-5; D remains ambiguous. The ends were cut back, 7 bases at V and 0 bases at J, with 14 bases in the middle. The CDR3 length is 15 residues. CDR1 and CDR2 (germline): KGHDR, SFDVKD. The CDR3 is CATSTPKGNQETQYF. The DNA of the CDR3 is TGTGCCACCAGCACACCGAAGGGCAACCAAGAGACCCAGTACTTC.

This clonotype was observed a few times. This chain joins TRBV5-5 and TRBJ2-1, with unresolved D. The germline gives CDR1 SGHKS, CDR2 YYEKEE (reference sequence). Trimming left V 4 bases short and J 6 bases short, with 14 bases between. The CDR3 sequence is 14 residues long. CDR3 sequence reads: CASSPGPESNEQFF. The CDR3 nucleotides are TGTGCCAGCAGCCCCGGGCCGGAAAGCAATGAGCAGTTCTTC.

The chain carries TRBV4-2 and TRBJ2-1; the match to TRBD1 covers 9 bases. In germline, CDR1 is LGHNA, CDR2 YNFKEQ. The junction had 16 bases not matched to a gene; V was cut back by 6 bases and J by 7 bases. The CDR3 has 17 amino acids. As DNA, the CDR3 is TGTGCCAGCAGAGGCCCGGGGACAGGGATCGCTGGGAATGAGCAGTTCTTC. Translated: CASRGPGTGIAGNEQFF.

This clonotype was found many times. V is TRBV6-1 and J is TRBJ2-1, with D possibly called TRBD1 or TRBD2 (7 bases each). Trimming pared 8 bases from V and 3 bases from J, leaving 17 bases between. Germline lookup yields CDR1 MNHNS and CDR2 SASEGT. This CDR3 has 15 residues. The CDR3 nucleotides are TGTGCCAGCGGACTAGGGGGCCCCCACTACAATGAGCAGTTCTTC. Translation gives CASGLGGPHYNEQFF.

This clonotype showed up many times. The chain combines TRBV12-3 or TRBV12-4 with TRBJ1-5; possible D gene TRBD1, 6 bases. The CDR3 extends over 14 amino acids. V lost 0 bases and J 6 bases, leaving 9 bases between the germline ends. The DNA of the CDR3 is TGTGCCAGCAGTTTAGCAGGGGGAGGTCAGCCCCAGCATTTT. Translation gives CASSLAGGGQPQHF.

Only a few counts were recorded for this clonotype. The J gene is TRBJ2-7, the V gene TRBV20-1; TRBD2 matches at 8 bases. Germline V gives CDR1 DFQATT, CDR2 SNEGSKA (reference sequence). V was pared by 6 bases and J by 8 bases, with 9 bases of the junction left unmatched. The CDR3 extends over 12 amino acids. The CDR3 bases are TGCAGTGCCGCGGCGGGAGGCCTCCAGCAGTACGTC. Protein product: CSAAAGGLQQYV.

This clonotype has ten or more counts. The CDR3 sequence is CASSLARVEKLFF. The CDR3 DNA is TGTGCCAGCAGTTTGGCCCGCGTTGAAAAACTGTTTTTT. The V and J genes are TRBV12-3 or TRBV12-4 and TRBJ1-4; D is unresolved. V lost 3 bases and J 7 bases, leaving 9 bases between the germline ends. The length of the CDR3 is 13 residues.

Many counts were recorded for this clonotype. The chain couples TRBV5-1 to TRBJ2-1; perhaps TRBD2 as D (6 bases). CDR3 length: 13 residues. Looked up from germline, CDR1 is SGHRS and CDR2 is YFSETQ. Trimming removed 2 bases from V and 10 bases from J, with 13 bases in between. As DNA, the CDR3 is TGCGCCAGCAGCTTAGGCCGGGAGTTAGAGCAGTTCTTC. Amino acid sequence: CASSLGRELEQFF.

This clonotype has a handful of counts. V and J are TRBV3-1 and TRBJ2-1, with D tentatively TRBD1 or TRBD2 (5 bases each). V was shortened by 0 bases and J by 6 bases, with 15 bases between the two germline ends. From germline, CDR1 is LGHDT and CDR2 YNNKEL (reference sequence). The CDR3 sequence is 16 residues long. In DNA, the CDR3 is TGTGCCAGCAGCCAAGAGCTTGGCGTGAGGGGCAATGAGCAGTTCTTC. Amino acids: CASSQELGVRGNEQFF.

This clonotype has just a few counts. The V gene is TRBV4-1, the J gene TRBJ2-7, with no clear D. Trimming removed 0 bases at V and 2 bases at J, with 8 bases between. CDR3 size: 14 residues. Germline CDR1 and CDR2: MGHRA and YSYEKL. CDR3 in DNA: TGCGCCAGCAGCCAAGATTCGAGAACCTACGAGCAGTACGTC. The encoded protein is CASSQDSRTYEQYV.

This chain connects TRBV7-8 to TRBJ2-1; 11 positions match TRBD2. This CDR3 spans 16 amino acids. V gave up 5 bases and J gave up 4 bases; unmatched junction bases: 7. Germline lookup yields CDR1 SGHVS and CDR2 FQNEAQ. The DNA of the CDR3 is TGTGCCAGCAGCGCGACTAGCGGGACTGTATACAATGAGCAGTTCTTC. Amino acid sequence: CASSATSGTVYNEQFF.

This clonotype came up a few times. The chain joins TRBV11-2 to TRBJ2-1; 8 bases map to TRBD2. The CDR3 is 13 residues long. With 7 bases clipped from V and 6 bases from J, the junction kept 5 bases outside the gene matches. CDR1 is SGHAT, CDR2 FQNNGV, per germline. The CDR3 bases are TGTGCCAGCAACAAGCGGGAGCCCAATGAGCAGTTCTTC. Its protein product is CASNKREPNEQFF.

The chain uses TRBV20-1 and TRBJ2-7, with 7 bases fitting TRBD2. Germline trimming cut 3 bases from V and 2 bases from J; bases unmatched to any gene: 4. Per the germline V gene, CDR1 is DFQATT and CDR2 is SNEGSKA (reference sequence). This CDR3 is built from 13 residues. Here the CDR3 reads CSASPLAAYEQYF. In nucleotides, the CDR3 is TGCAGTGCTAGCCCCCTAGCGGCCTACGAGCAGTACTTC.

Ten or more counts support this clonotype. V usage is TRBV20-1 and J usage is TRBJ1-2; maybe TRBD1 (5 bases). Germline CDR1 DFQATT, CDR2 SNEGSKA (reference sequence). V lost 6 bases and J 3 bases, leaving 11 bases between the germline ends. This CDR3 has 12 amino acids. The chain's CDR3 is CSAGAVDYGYTF. In nucleotides, the CDR3 is TGCAGTGCCGGGGCGGTCGACTATGGCTACACCTTC.

The sample holds a few counts of this clonotype. This chain links TRBV6-1 with TRBJ1-1; D unresolved. CDR1 and CDR2 from the germline V gene are MNHNS and SASEGT. V was pared by 7 bases and J by 0 bases, with 12 bases between. This CDR3 has 14 residues. The CDR3 here is CASTSTGMNTEAFF. The CDR3 DNA sequence: TGTGCCAGCACCTCGACGGGCATGAACACTGAAGCTTTCTTT.

This clonotype has ten or more counts. The V gene is TRBV29-1, the J gene TRBJ2-4, with 8 nucleotides matching TRBD1. The CDR3 is 17 amino acids. Germline values: CDR1 SQVTM, CDR2 ANQGSEA. V shed 5 bases, J shed 0 bases, and the junction held 12 bases outside the gene matches. CDR3 in amino acids: CSVLGDRSVLAKNIQYF. CDR3 nucleotides: TGCAGCGTTTTGGGGGACAGGAGCGTCCTAGCCAAAAACATTCAGTACTTC. The complete variable domain, with remaining parts taken from reference TRBV29-1 and TRBJ2-4, reads SAVISQKPSRDICQRGTSLTIQCQVDSQVTMMFWYRQQPGQSLTLIATANQGSEATYESGFVIDKFPISRPNLTFSTLTVSNMSPEDSSIYLCSVLGDRSVLAKNIQYFGAGTRLSVL.